The source of this T cell receptor (beta chain) is a study of T cells in Graves' hyperthyroidism and ophthalmopathy. Study-wide findings and caveats: Stable hyperthyroidism and ophthalmopathy were separated using 13 V-J signatures. The majority of expanded thyroid clonotypes above 0.001 also appeared in blood.

Amplification yielded TCR beta CDR3 regions, with RNA transcripts as the source. When the TCR CDR3 underwent first-round RT-PCR, the HTBI primer set was used. TCRdb redid the calling of the multiplex PCR reads with MiXCR, one entry per CDR3 protein. The table has hundreds of thousands of distinct CDR3 sequences, around 13% seen once; the top ten hold about a tenth. The CDR3 contains 15 residues. V shed 7 bases and J shed 1 base, with 18 bases lying between them. CDR1 is SQVTM, CDR2 ANQGSEA, per germline. A word on this clonotype: Its cognate antigen is unknown.

V usage is TRBV29-1 and J usage is TRBJ2-3, with D perhaps given as TRBD1 or TRBD2 (5 bases each). The TCR originated in a young woman with Graves' hyperthyroidism. Sequencing input: blood. The CDR3 DNA sequence: TGCAGCGCCACTACAACCGGGACCCGCACAGATACGCAGTATTTT. It yields the protein CSATTTGTRTDTQYF.